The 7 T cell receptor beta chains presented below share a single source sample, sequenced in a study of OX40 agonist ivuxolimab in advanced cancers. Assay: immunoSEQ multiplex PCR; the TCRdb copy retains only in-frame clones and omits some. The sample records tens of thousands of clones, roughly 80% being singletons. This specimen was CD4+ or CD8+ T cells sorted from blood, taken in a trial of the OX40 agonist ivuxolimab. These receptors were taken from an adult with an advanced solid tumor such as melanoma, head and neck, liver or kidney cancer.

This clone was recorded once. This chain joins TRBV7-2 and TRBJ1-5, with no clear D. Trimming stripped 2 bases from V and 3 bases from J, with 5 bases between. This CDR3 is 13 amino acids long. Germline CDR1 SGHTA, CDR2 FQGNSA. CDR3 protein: CASSLWVNQPQHF. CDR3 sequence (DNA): TGTGCCAGCAGCTTATGGGTCAATCAGCCCCAGCATTTT.

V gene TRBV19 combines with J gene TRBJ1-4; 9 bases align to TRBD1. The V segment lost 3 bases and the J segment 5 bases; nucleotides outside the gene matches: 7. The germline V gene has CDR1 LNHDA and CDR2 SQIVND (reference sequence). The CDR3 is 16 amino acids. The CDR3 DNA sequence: TGTGCCAGTAGTATCTGGGAGGGGACAGGGAATGAAAAACTGTTTTTT. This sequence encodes CASSIWEGTGNEKLFF.

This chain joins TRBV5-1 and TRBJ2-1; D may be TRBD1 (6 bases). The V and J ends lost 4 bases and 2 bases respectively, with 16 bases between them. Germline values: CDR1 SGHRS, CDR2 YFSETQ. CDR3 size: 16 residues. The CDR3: CASSVSPQGTYNEQFF. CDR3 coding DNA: TGCGCCAGCAGCGTATCCCCACAGGGTACCTACAATGAGCAGTTCTTC.

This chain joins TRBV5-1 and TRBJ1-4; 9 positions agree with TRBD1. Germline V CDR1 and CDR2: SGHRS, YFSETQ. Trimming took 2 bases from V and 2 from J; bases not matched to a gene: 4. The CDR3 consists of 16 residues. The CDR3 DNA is TGCGCCAGCAGCTTCATGGGGACAGGGACTAATGAAAAACTGTTTTTT. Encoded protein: CASSFMGTGTNEKLFF. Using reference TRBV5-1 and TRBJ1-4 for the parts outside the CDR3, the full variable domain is KAGVTQTPRYLIKTRGQQVTLSCSPISGHRSVSWYQQTPGQGLQFLFEYFSETQRNKGNFPGRFSGRQFSNSRSEMNVSTLELGDSALYLCASSFMGTGTNEKLFFGSGTQLSVL.

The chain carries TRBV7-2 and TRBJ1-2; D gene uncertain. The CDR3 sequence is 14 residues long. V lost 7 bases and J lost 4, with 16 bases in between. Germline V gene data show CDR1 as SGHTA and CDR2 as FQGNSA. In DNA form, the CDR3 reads TGTGCCAGCAACTTTAACGGGATCTCCTATGGCTACACCTTC. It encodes CASNFNGISYGYTF.

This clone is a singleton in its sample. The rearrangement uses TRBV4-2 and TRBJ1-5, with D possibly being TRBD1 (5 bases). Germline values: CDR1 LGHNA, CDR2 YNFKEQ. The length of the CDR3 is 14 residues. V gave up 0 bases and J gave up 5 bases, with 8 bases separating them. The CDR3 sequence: CASSQDREDQPQHF. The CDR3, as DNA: TGTGCCAGCAGCCAAGACAGGGAGGATCAGCCCCAGCATTTT.

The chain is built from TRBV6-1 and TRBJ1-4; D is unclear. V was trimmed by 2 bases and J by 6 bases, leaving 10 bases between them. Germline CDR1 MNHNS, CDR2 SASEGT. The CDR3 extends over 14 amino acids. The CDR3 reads CASSEMGVYEKLFF. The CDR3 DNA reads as TGTGCCAGCAGTGAAATGGGAGTTTATGAAAAACTGTTTTTT.